Listed below are T cell receptor beta chains from one sample, sequenced in a study of OX40 agonist ivuxolimab in advanced cancers. TCRdb's table, derived via immunoSEQ multiplex PCR, lists solely in-frame clones and lacks some. The sample holds 15,000 to 20,000 clones, approximately 86% seen once. This specimen consisted of CD4+ or CD8+ T cells sorted from blood, obtained in a trial of the OX40 agonist ivuxolimab. Receptors originate from an adult with an advanced solid tumor such as melanoma, head and neck, liver or kidney cancer. The CDR3 runs from the conserved cysteine through the conserved F or W. The order of the fields is clone size, V gene, D gene, J gene, CDR3 protein, CDR3 DNA. The D gene is left open where the match is weak. Size values are once, few and many counts, or a class for expanded clones, and some rows have none.

>-|TRBV2|-|TRBJ1-1
CASSGLGMLAFF
TGTGCCAGCAGTGGTTTAGGGATGTTGGCTTTCTTT
>-|TRBV12-5|-|TRBJ2-7
CASGPGIEEQYF
TGTGCTAGTGGTCCCGGAATCGAGGAGCAGTACTTC
>-|TRBV21-1|-|TRBJ2-7
CASSKVRTPPTLYEQYF
TGTGCCAGCAGCAAAGTAAGGACCCCACCGACTTTGTACGAGCAGTACTTC
>once|TRBV19|TRBD2|TRBJ2-2
CASSLSGSGPGELFF
TGTGCCAGTAGCCTGAGCGGGAGTGGCCCCGGGGAGCTGTTTTTT
>once|TRBV27|TRBD2|TRBJ2-1
CASSLGTSGRYNEQFF
TGTGCCAGCAGTTTAGGAACTAGCGGGAGGTACAATGAGCAGTTCTTC
>-|TRBV30|TRBD1|TRBJ2-2
CASSGQGIRGGELFF
TGTGCCTCCTCGGGACAGGGGATTAGGGGCGGGGAGCTGTTTTTT
>-|TRBV11-2|-|TRBJ1-1
CASSTGVWSTEAFF
TGTGCCAGCAGTACCGGGGTCTGGAGCACTGAAGCTTTCTTT
>-|TRBV6-1|TRBD2|TRBJ2-7
CASSEVGGAAEQYF
TGTGCCAGCAGTGAAGTCGGGGGGGCGGCTGAGCAGTACTTC
>-|TRBV7-3|TRBD1|TRBJ2-6
CASSYRGLQSRANVLTF
TGTGCCAGCAGCTACAGGGGCTTACAAAGTCGGGCCAACGTCCTGACTTTC
>-|TRBV6-7|TRBD1|TRBJ2-7
CASSCRTGGPYEQYF
TGTGCCAGCAGTTGTCGGACAGGGGGCCCCTACGAGCAGTACTTC
>few|TRBV10-2|TRBD2|TRBJ2-1
CASRIGTSSYNEQFF
TGCGCCAGCAGAATCGGGACTAGCAGCTACAATGAGCAGTTCTTC
>once|TRBV19|-|TRBJ1-5
CASGITGYSNQPQHF
TGTGCCAGTGGGATTACAGGGTATAGCAATCAGCCCCAGCATTTT
>-|TRBV7-9|-|TRBJ2-7
CASSPGGEQYF
TGTGCCAGCAGCCCCGGCGGCGAGCAGTACTTC
>-|TRBV9|TRBD1|TRBJ1-1
CASNPTGRVTEAFF
TGTGCCAGCAACCCGACAGGGAGAGTCACTGAAGCTTTCTTT
>-|TRBV2|-|TRBJ1-2
CASSATGTVSYGYTF
TGTGCCAGCAGCGCAACAGGGACGGTTAGCTATGGCTACACCTTC
>-|TRBV30|-|TRBJ1-6
CAWGGRSYNSPLHF
TGTGCCTGGGGGGGCAGGTCCTATAATTCACCCCTCCACTTT
>-|TRBV2|-|TRBJ2-7
CASSSSYEQYF
TGTGCCAGCAGCTCTTCCTACGAGCAGTACTTC
>-|TRBV4-2|-|TRBJ2-1
CASSQEESLVNEQFF
TGTGCCAGCAGCCAAGAAGAGAGTCTAGTCAATGAGCAGTTCTTC
>-|TRBV6-5|-|TRBJ1-5
CASSSTPTGPQHF
TGTGCCAGCAGTTCGACCCCCACGGGGCCCCAGCATTTT
>-|TRBV7-8|TRBD2|TRBJ2-2
CASSPRTSGNTGELFF
TGTGCCAGCAGCCCCCGGACTAGCGGGAACACCGGGGAGCTGTTTTTT
>-|TRBV14|TRBD1|TRBJ1-2
CASSQFGTGGLYGYTF
TGTGCCAGCAGCCAATTCGGGACAGGGGGCCTCTATGGCTACACCTTC
>-|TRBV5-4|-|TRBJ1-2
CASSPDTSYGYTF
TGTGCCAGCAGCCCGGACACTTCCTATGGCTACACCTTC
>-|TRBV19|TRBD1|TRBJ1-3
CATCETGGATGGTIYF
TGTGCCACCTGTGAGACAGGGGGCGCAACCGGTGGCACCATATATTTT
>-|TRBV7-2|TRBD2|TRBJ2-7
CASSSGLDYEQYF
TGTGCCAGCAGCTCGGGACTAGACTACGAGCAGTACTTC
>-|TRBV30|TRBD2|TRBJ2-1
CAWSGGRNEQFF
TGTGCCTGGAGTGGCGGGAGGAATGAGCAGTTCTTC
>once|TRBV21-1|-|TRBJ2-1
CASSERPGRKQFF
TGTGCCAGCAGCGAACGGCCTGGGAGGAAGCAGTTCTTC
>few|TRBV7-6|-|TRBJ1-2
CASTTDSIYGYTF
TGTGCCAGCACTACCGACAGTATCTATGGCTACACCTTC
>-|TRBV14|TRBD2|TRBJ2-3
CASSQGPSGREADTQYF
TGTGCCAGCAGCCAAGGGCCTAGCGGGAGGGAGGCAGATACGCAGTATTTT
>-|TRBV27|-|TRBJ2-7
CASSLSGGAGSYEQYF
TGTGCCAGCAGTTTATCGGGGGGGGCAGGATCCTACGAGCAGTACTTC
>-|TRBV5-1|-|TRBJ2-5
CASSPDGTPKETQYF
TGCGCCAGCAGCCCGGACGGGACCCCCAAAGAGACCCAGTACTTC
>-|TRBV27|-|TRBJ1-1
CASSFRGAGPMNTEAFF
TGTGCCAGCAGTTTCCGGGGGGCAGGTCCCATGAACACTGAAGCTTTCTTT
>-|TRBV28|TRBD1|TRBJ1-1
CASSLGQGADMNTEAFF
TGTGCCAGCAGTTTGGGGCAGGGGGCGGACATGAACACTGAAGCTTTCTTT
>few|TRBV5-8|TRBD2|TRBJ2-4
CASSLAGLAGAKNIQYF
TGTGCCAGCAGCTTGGCCGGACTAGCGGGAGCCAAAAACATTCAGTACTTC
>few|TRBV7-8|-|TRBJ2-7
CASSLRESGLQYF
TGTGCCAGCAGCTTACGTGAATCCGGGTTGCAGTACTTC
>-|TRBV29-1|-|TRBJ1-5
CSVADGVLGNQPQHF
TGCAGCGTTGCAGATGGGGTCCTGGGCAATCAGCCCCAGCATTTT
>-|TRBV11-2|-|TRBJ2-7
CASSLQGLSNEQYF
TGTGCCAGCAGCTTACAGGGCCTCTCGAACGAGCAGTACTTC
>-|TRBV6-8|-|TRBJ1-2
CASSYPGPYCGGYTF
TGTGCCAGCAGTTACCCGGGACCCTATTGCGGTGGCTACACCTTC
>-|TRBV6-5|-|TRBJ1-4
CASTASSTTNEKLFF
TGTGCCAGCACGGCGTCCAGCACAACTAATGAAAAACTGTTTTTT
>-|TRBV7-9|-|TRBJ2-1
CASSLAGAVAEQFF
TGTGCCAGCAGCTTAGCGGGAGCGGTCGCTGAGCAGTTCTTC
>once|TRBV7-2|-|TRBJ2-5
CASSLVAQETQYF
TGTGCCAGCAGCTTAGTGGCCCAAGAGACCCAGTACTTC
>-|TRBV5-1|-|TRBJ2-1
CASSLVQGSSYNEQFF
TGCGCCAGCAGCTTGGTTCAGGGAAGCTCCTACAATGAGCAGTTCTTC
>-|TRBV7-3|TRBD2|TRBJ2-5
CASSFGGRALGQETQYF
TGTGCCAGCAGCTTTGGGGGGAGGGCCCTCGGGCAAGAGACCCAGTACTTC
>-|TRBV5-6|-|TRBJ1-1
CASSLSQREAFF
TGTGCCAGCAGCTTAAGTCAGAGGGAAGCTTTCTTT
>-|TRBV7-8|-|TRBJ2-7
CASSPFVYPYPGEQYF
TGTGCCAGCAGCCCATTTGTCTACCCTTATCCGGGGGAGCAGTACTTC
>-|TRBV14|TRBD1|TRBJ2-6
CASSHLQGQGSGANVLTF
TGTGCCAGCAGCCACCTTCAGGGACAGGGATCCGGGGCCAACGTCCTGACTTTC